The 13 T cell receptor beta chains below come from one sample, sequenced in a study of T-cell memory formation after mild COVID-19. TCRdb reanalysed the 5' RACE reads using MiXCR and keeps one entry per CDR3 protein. The table lists some 160,000 distinct CDR3 sequences, under 15% of them singletons. The sample taken for sequencing was PBMCs or a T cell subset sorted from them (not recorded which). These TCRs come from a man aged 18 to 29 who had mild COVID-19 (a few samples of this study predate the infection). Cell type and time point are not known.

This clonotype was seen only a few times. This rearrangement joins TRBV11-2 to TRBJ2-1; D call uncertain. V lost 0 bases and J lost 12, with 12 bases in between. The CDR3 spans 13 residues. Germline CDR1 and CDR2: SGHAT and FQNNGV. CDR3 in DNA: TGTGCCAGCAGCTTAGATGCCCTGGTGGGGCAGTTCTTC. Its protein product is CASSLDALVGQFF.

This clonotype was recorded at least ten times. This sequence joins TRBV27 and TRBJ2-2; no reliable D call. V was pared by 5 bases and J by 2 bases, with 0 bases between. CDR1 and CDR2 (germline): MNHEY, SMNVEV (reference sequence). The CDR3 runs 11 residues. CDR3 in DNA: TGTGCCAGCAGTAACACCGGGGAGCTGTTTTTT. It specifies CASSNTGELFF.

This clonotype was picked up a small number of times. The chain uses TRBV30 and TRBJ2-7; 8 bases are shared with TRBD1. CDR3 length equals 14 residues. CDR1 and CDR2 (germline): GTSNPN, SVGIG (reference sequence). The trim removed 3 bases at V and 1 base at J, leaving 5 bases unmatched. CDR3 nucleotides: TGTGCCTGGAGGTCTGGACAGGGTTCCTACGAGCAGTACTTC. It is translated as CAWRSGQGSYEQYF.

This clonotype was detected a few times. This chain links TRBV7-2 with TRBJ2-2, with D possibly TRBD2 on 5 matching bases. The germline V and J ends were trimmed by 5 bases and 7 bases, with 8 bases remaining between them. CDR1 and CDR2 from the germline V gene are SGHTA and FQGNSA. The CDR3 runs to 12 residues. The CDR3 DNA follows: TGTGCCAGCAGCCGGGATAGCGGGGAGCTGTTTTTT. It translates to CASSRDSGELFF.

The CDR3 DNA reads TGTGCCAGCAGTGAATTTAGCGGGGGGGTTTCCCAGTACTTC. This encodes CASSEFSGGVSQYF. V usage is TRBV6-1 and J usage is TRBJ2-5, with 11 bases aligning to TRBD2. Looked up from germline, CDR1 is MNHNS and CDR2 is SASEGT. This CDR3 comprises 14 residues. Losses at the gene ends were 2 bases for V and 9 bases for J; bases not matched to a gene: 5.

This clonotype was detected a few times. The chain couples TRBV7-9 to TRBJ2-5; the match to TRBD2 covers 14 bases. V was clipped by 4 bases and J by 1 base; unmatched bases: 8. The CDR3 is 18 amino acids. Germline V CDR1 and CDR2: SEHNR, FQNEAQ (reference sequence). For the CDR3, the DNA is TGTGCCAGCAGCTCACGGCGACTAGCGGGGGGGAGCCAAGAGACCCAGTACTTC. Translating gives CASSSRRLAGGSQETQYF.

This clonotype was picked up a small number of times. This chain uses TRBV5-1 with TRBJ1-6; D is uncertain. In germline, CDR1 is SGHRS, CDR2 YFSETQ. V shed 0 bases and J shed 0 bases, with 7 bases lying between them. CDR3 length: 16 residues. The CDR3 nucleotides are TGCGCCAGCAGCTTGGGAGAGAGCTCCTATAATTCACCCCTCCACTTT. It is translated as CASSLGESSYNSPLHF.

This clonotype was found a few times. The V call is TRBV29-1, the J call TRBJ2-5, with D perhaps matching TRBD2 (6 bases). V was cut by 8 bases and J by 5 bases, with 18 bases left in between. CDR1 SQVTM and CDR2 ANQGSEA come from the germline V gene. The CDR3 is made up of 13 amino acids. Here the CDR3 DNA reads TGCAGCTCCCCCAGGGTTGGAGGGGAGACCCAGTACTTC. It specifies CSSPRVGGETQYF.

The chain couples TRBV4-3 to TRBJ1-6; D is ambiguous. With 0 bases removed from V and 14 bases from J, the gap between germline ends came to 17 bases. CDR3 length: 15 amino acids. The germline gives CDR1 LGHNA, CDR2 YSLEER. CDR3: CASSQDTGSELSLHF. For the CDR3, the DNA is TGCGCCAGCAGCCAAGATACGGGCTCCGAGCTTTCCCTCCACTTT.

This rearrangement joins TRBV24-1 to TRBJ1-1, with a possible D match to TRBD1 (5 bases). The CDR3 covers 14 residues. Germline V gene sequence: CDR1 KGHDR, CDR2 SFDVKD. Between the trimmed V and J ends, which lost 3 bases and 11 bases, there was a span of 18 bases. The CDR3 loop is CATSDGSKGFSAFF. The CDR3 DNA sequence: TGTGCCACCAGTGATGGCTCGAAGGGGTTTTCGGCTTTCTTT.

This chain joins TRBV4-3 and TRBJ2-5; perhaps D is TRBD1 or TRBD2 (5 bases each). Trimming pared 4 bases from V and 3 bases from J, leaving 21 bases between. From germline, CDR1 is LGHNA and CDR2 YSLEER. There are 17 residues in the CDR3. The CDR3 DNA sequence: TGCGCCAGCAGCCCAAGGGACCCTAGCACAAATAAAGAGACCCAGTACTTC. It codes for CASSPRDPSTNKETQYF.

The chain joins TRBV4-3 to TRBJ1-1; D is uncertain. V was clipped by 0 bases and J by 8 bases, with 13 bases between them. This CDR3 has 14 residues. From germline, CDR1 is LGHNA and CDR2 YSLEER. CDR3 nucleotides: TGCGCCAGCAGCCAAGAAAGGTCACGACCCGAAGCTTTCTTT. It yields the protein CASSQERSRPEAFF.

There are many counts of this clonotype. The chain links TRBV5-1 to TRBJ1-6; 7 bases match TRBD1. Germline CDR1 SGHRS, CDR2 YFSETQ. With 0 bases clipped from V and 7 bases from J, the junction kept 4 bases outside the gene matches. The CDR3 extends over 15 amino acids. The CDR3 protein is CASSLGGQINSPLHF. The CDR3 bases are TGCGCCAGCAGCTTGGGGGGACAGATAAATTCACCCCTCCACTTT.